Listed here is a single T cell receptor beta chain. In the authors' workflow: Cell counts per sample came from amplifying reference gene primers. Here immunoSEQ multiplex PCR was the method, and the copy in TCRdb shows in-frame clones only, minus some. That table supplies the V and J calls and clone size; D and trimming were determined from the DNA. Altogether around 380,000 clones are present, more than 75% being singletons, with the ten largest covering 0.85% to 1.3%. The sample comes from a study of blood T cell repertoires in COVID-19. Overall study: The study drew acute and convalescent COVID-19 samples from the United States, Italy and Spain. PBMCs, B-cell-depleted T cells, or T cells were the source of the cDNA or gDNA that made up the material.

The sequence came from a human donor with acute or convalescent COVID-19. The donor label of this sample is uncertain. Material: peripheral blood.

The CDR3 is CASSFTRYEQYF. DNA for the CDR3: TGTGCCAGCAGTTTTACTCGCTACGAGCAGTACTTC. The V gene is TRBV12-3 or TRBV12-4, the J gene TRBJ2-7, with D unclear. The CDR3 contains 12 residues. Deletions cut 3 bases from V and 3 bases from J, with 6 bases between.